The 5 T cell receptor beta chains reported below all come from one sample, sequenced in a study of shared clonotypes between healthy human individuals. TCRdb's table, derived via immunoSEQ multiplex PCR, lists solely in-frame clones and lacks some. Among about 700,000 clones listed, over 65% were seen once. Sequencing was done on a sample of memory CD4+ T cells sorted from blood. Subset here: CD45RA-negative fraction. The receptors shown here come from a woman aged 25 to 45 in good health.

The V call is TRBV6-1, the J call TRBJ1-5; D is uncertain. Germline V gives CDR1 MNHNS, CDR2 SASEGT. V gave up 4 bases and J gave up 4 bases, with 8 bases separating them. The CDR3 sequence is 13 residues long. CDR3 nucleotides: TGTGCCAGCAGTGTGACACTTAATCAGCCCCAGCATTTT. Amino acids: CASSVTLNQPQHF.

The chain recombines TRBV5-1 with TRBJ1-1, with 7 bases aligning to TRBD1. J gave up 1 base and V 5 bases, and 29 bases lay outside the gene matches. CDR1 and CDR2 (germline): SGHRS, YFSETQ. This CDR3 comprises 22 residues. The chain's CDR3 is CASRNTTGRGFLREGRNTEAFF. CDR3 nucleotide sequence: TGCGCCAGCAGAAACACGACAGGGAGAGGTTTTCTCCGAGAAGGTAGGAACACTGAAGCTTTCTTT.

The J gene is TRBJ2-3, the V gene TRBV10-1; D call uncertain. CDR1 and CDR2 from the germline V gene are WNHNN and SYGVQD (reference sequence). V was shortened by 0 bases and J by 4 bases, with 8 bases between the two germline ends. CDR3 size: 14 residues. CDR3 nucleotides: TGCGCCAGCAGTGAGTCGGAAACACCAGATACGCAGTATTTT. Translated, it gives CASSESETPDTQYF.

The chain is built from TRBV5-1 and TRBJ2-1; 13 positions match TRBD2. The CDR3 totals 18 residues. V shed 2 bases and J 5 bases; nucleotides not matched to a gene: 10. Looked up from germline, CDR1 is SGHRS and CDR2 is YFSETQ. CDR3: CASSFGLAGVLNHNEQFF. The CDR3 DNA reads as TGCGCCAGCAGCTTTGGACTAGCGGGAGTATTGAATCACAATGAGCAGTTCTTC.

The V gene is TRBV10-2, the J gene TRBJ1-4, with TRBD1 as a possible D gene (6 bases). The ends were cut back, 5 bases at V and 5 bases at J, with 6 bases in the middle. CDR3 size: 12 residues. Looked up from germline, CDR1 is WSHSY and CDR2 is SAAADI. CDR3 in DNA: TGCGCCAGCAGTAGGGGGAATGAAAAACTGTTTTTT. It encodes CASSRGNEKLFF.